Listed below are T cell receptor beta chains from one sample, sequenced in a study of STAT5B mutations in CD4+ large granular lymphocyte leukemia. Assay: immunoSEQ multiplex PCR; the TCRdb copy retains only in-frame clones and omits some. The repertoire consists of around 33,000 clones, with 69% occurring once and the leading ten covering about 3%. Input material: CD4+ T cells from blood buffy coats. Source of these receptors: a human donor in good health. CDR3s include the opening cysteine and the closing phenylalanine or tryptophan. Fields, in order: CDR3 DNA, CDR3 protein, J gene, D gene, clone size, V gene. The D gene is left open where the match is weak. The size field is filled for only some rows; it gives once, few, many or a size class.

CDR3nt: TGTGCCAGCAGCTTGGTGGACAGGAGGAACACTGAAGCTTTCTTT
CDR3aa: CASSLVDRRNTEAFF
j_gene: TRBJ1-1
d_gene: TRBD1
abundance: NA
v_gene: TRBV5-6

CDR3nt: TGTGCCAGCAGTTTGGAAGTACCCTACGAGCAGTACTTC
CDR3aa: CASSLEVPYEQYF
j_gene: TRBJ2-7
d_gene: NA
abundance: few
v_gene: TRBV28

CDR3nt: TGTGCCAGCAGCAAAGAGAGCGGGGGGGGGCGCGGTACGCAGTATTTT
CDR3aa: CASSKESGGGRGTQYF
j_gene: TRBJ2-3
d_gene: TRBD2
abundance: NA
v_gene: TRBV7-2

CDR3nt: TGTGCCAGCTCACCTCCCGGTCAGACCTTAAGGACAGATACGCAGTATTTT
CDR3aa: CASSPPGQTLRTDTQYF
j_gene: TRBJ2-3
d_gene: NA
abundance: NA
v_gene: TRBV18

CDR3nt: TGTGCCAGCAGCCGCGGACAGCAAGAGACCCAGTACTTC
CDR3aa: CASSRGQQETQYF
j_gene: TRBJ2-5
d_gene: NA
abundance: NA
v_gene: TRBV5-4

CDR3nt: TGTGCCAGTAGTATCTCTCTGGGTGGTCAGCCCCAGCATTTT
CDR3aa: CASSISLGGQPQHF
j_gene: TRBJ1-5
d_gene: NA
abundance: few
v_gene: TRBV19

CDR3nt: TGCGCCAGCAGACGCGGACAGGGAGATCAGCCCCAGCATTTT
CDR3aa: CASRRGQGDQPQHF
j_gene: TRBJ1-5
d_gene: TRBD1
abundance: once
v_gene: TRBV5-1

CDR3nt: TGTGCCAGCAGCCCCTCTGGCGGCTACACCTTC
CDR3aa: CASSPSGGYTF
j_gene: TRBJ1-2
d_gene: NA
abundance: few
v_gene: TRBV7-2

CDR3nt: TGCGCCAGCAGCCCCGGGGGGGCGCTTCCCTATGGCTACACCTTC
CDR3aa: CASSPGGALPYGYTF
j_gene: TRBJ1-2
d_gene: NA
abundance: NA
v_gene: TRBV4-3

CDR3nt: TGTGCCAGCTCACCTTATGTTGCTAGATTCTCCAATGAGCAGTTCTTC
CDR3aa: CASSPYVARFSNEQFF
j_gene: TRBJ2-1
d_gene: NA
abundance: once
v_gene: TRBV18

CDR3nt: TGTGCCAGCAGCTTATGGGGGACGAACACCGGGGAGCTGTTTTTT
CDR3aa: CASSLWGTNTGELFF
j_gene: TRBJ2-2
d_gene: NA
abundance: NA
v_gene: TRBV7-2

CDR3nt: TGTGCCAGCAGCGTAGTGGACAGTAGCGAGCAGTACTTC
CDR3aa: CASSVVDSSEQYF
j_gene: TRBJ2-7
d_gene: NA
abundance: NA
v_gene: TRBV9

CDR3nt: TGCGCCAGCAGCTTGGCCGAACTCCAGGGAGATGAAAAACTGTTTTTT
CDR3aa: CASSLAELQGDEKLFF
j_gene: TRBJ1-4
d_gene: NA
abundance: NA
v_gene: TRBV5-1

CDR3nt: TGCAGCGTAACGGTAACAGGGGATAGCAATCAGCCCCAGCATTTT
CDR3aa: CSVTVTGDSNQPQHF
j_gene: TRBJ1-5
d_gene: TRBD1
abundance: once
v_gene: TRBV29-1

CDR3nt: TGTGCCAGCAGTTACTCGGGAACAGGGAGAGACACCATATATTTT
CDR3aa: CASSYSGTGRDTIYF
j_gene: TRBJ1-3
d_gene: NA
abundance: NA
v_gene: TRBV6-5

CDR3nt: TGTGCCAGCAGACGTCGAGGGGGTCGAGAAGAGACCCAGTACTTC
CDR3aa: CASRRRGGREETQYF
j_gene: TRBJ2-5
d_gene: NA
abundance: NA
v_gene: TRBV6-5

CDR3nt: TGTGCCAGCAGCTCGGGACAGGGTTCTTATGAAAAACTGTTTTTT
CDR3aa: CASSSGQGSYEKLFF
j_gene: TRBJ1-4
d_gene: TRBD1
abundance: few
v_gene: TRBV7-9

CDR3nt: TGTGCCAGCAGCGTATCGGGACTGTCCACAGATACGCAGTATTTT
CDR3aa: CASSVSGLSTDTQYF
j_gene: TRBJ2-3
d_gene: NA
abundance: NA
v_gene: TRBV5-5

CDR3nt: TGTGCCAGCAGTGGGGGAGCTACTTTGGGATATGAGCAGTACTTC
CDR3aa: CASSGGATLGYEQYF
j_gene: TRBJ2-7
d_gene: NA
abundance: NA
v_gene: TRBV6-1

CDR3nt: TGCAGTGCCCGGGGGGGTCTTGAGCAGTTCTTC
CDR3aa: CSARGGLEQFF
j_gene: TRBJ2-1
d_gene: TRBD2
abundance: NA
v_gene: TRBV20-1

CDR3nt: TGTGCCAGCTCACCACTCGTAGCAAGCTCTGGAAACACCATATATTTT
CDR3aa: CASSPLVASSGNTIYF
j_gene: TRBJ1-3
d_gene: NA
abundance: NA
v_gene: TRBV18

CDR3nt: TGTGCCAGCAGCTTTACAGGGACGGGGGAGCTGTTTTTT
CDR3aa: CASSFTGTGELFF
j_gene: TRBJ2-2
d_gene: NA
abundance: NA
v_gene: TRBV11-3

CDR3nt: TGCGCCAGCAGCCAGCCCAGGACAGGGGGTAACGAGCAGTACTTC
CDR3aa: CASSQPRTGGNEQYF
j_gene: TRBJ2-7
d_gene: TRBD1
abundance: NA
v_gene: TRBV4-1

CDR3nt: TGCAGCGGCGGGACAGGGGAGAACTATGGCTACACCTTC
CDR3aa: CSGGTGENYGYTF
j_gene: TRBJ1-2
d_gene: TRBD1
abundance: NA
v_gene: TRBV29-1

CDR3nt: TGTGCCAGCAGTGCAACAGGGTTCTCTGGAAACACCATATATTTT
CDR3aa: CASSATGFSGNTIYF
j_gene: TRBJ1-3
d_gene: NA
abundance: once
v_gene: TRBV9

CDR3nt: TGTGCCAGCAGCTCAACAGGGAGGGATCAGCCCCAGCATTTT
CDR3aa: CASSSTGRDQPQHF
j_gene: TRBJ1-5
d_gene: NA
abundance: NA
v_gene: TRBV7-2

CDR3nt: TGTGCCAGCAGGACAGGGGATCGGAAGGAAAAACTGTTTTTT
CDR3aa: CASRTGDRKEKLFF
j_gene: TRBJ1-4
d_gene: TRBD1
abundance: NA
v_gene: TRBV28

CDR3nt: TGCGCCAGCAGCCAGACTACGGGTTCCTATTACTATGGCTACACCTTC
CDR3aa: CASSQTTGSYYYGYTF
j_gene: TRBJ1-2
d_gene: NA
abundance: NA
v_gene: TRBV4-1

CDR3nt: TGTGCCAGCAGTTACCGTCCGGAGAACTATGGCTACACCTTC
CDR3aa: CASSYRPENYGYTF
j_gene: TRBJ1-2
d_gene: NA
abundance: few
v_gene: TRBV6-6

CDR3nt: TGTGCCAGCAGCCAGGGTGCAGGGAGCTACGAGCAGTACTTC
CDR3aa: CASSQGAGSYEQYF
j_gene: TRBJ2-7
d_gene: NA
abundance: few
v_gene: TRBV7-2

CDR3nt: TGTGCCAGCAGTTACAGAATAGCGACAGATACGCAGTATTTT
CDR3aa: CASSYRIATDTQYF
j_gene: TRBJ2-3
d_gene: NA
abundance: NA
v_gene: TRBV6-5

CDR3nt: TGTGCCAGCAGCGTAGGAGCAGGGAACCATTCACCCCTCCACTTT
CDR3aa: CASSVGAGNHSPLHF
j_gene: TRBJ1-6
d_gene: NA
abundance: NA
v_gene: TRBV9

CDR3nt: TGTGCCAGCAGCTTTGGGAGGGGTCCCTACGAGCAGTACTTC
CDR3aa: CASSFGRGPYEQYF
j_gene: TRBJ2-7
d_gene: TRBD2
abundance: NA
v_gene: TRBV5-4

CDR3nt: TGTGCCAGCGGTGAGGCGGGGGGACAAGATACGCAGTATTTT
CDR3aa: CASGEAGGQDTQYF
j_gene: TRBJ2-3
d_gene: TRBD2
abundance: NA
v_gene: TRBV6-6

CDR3nt: TGTGCCATCACCAAGGGACAGGGGACGGAACTGTTTTTT
CDR3aa: CAITKGQGTELFF
j_gene: TRBJ1-4
d_gene: TRBD1
abundance: NA
v_gene: TRBV10-3

CDR3nt: TGTGCCAGCAGCTTAAGAGGGGCCAACGTCCTGACTTTC
CDR3aa: CASSLRGANVLTF
j_gene: TRBJ2-6
d_gene: NA
abundance: once
v_gene: TRBV5-4

CDR3nt: TGTGCCATCAGTGATACGGGGCGCACCTACAATGAGCAGTTCTTC
CDR3aa: CAISDTGRTYNEQFF
j_gene: TRBJ2-1
d_gene: NA
abundance: NA
v_gene: TRBV10-3

CDR3nt: TGTGCCAGCAGCGTCATGGGGGGGACCGGGGAGCTGTTTTTT
CDR3aa: CASSVMGGTGELFF
j_gene: TRBJ2-2
d_gene: TRBD2
abundance: NA
v_gene: TRBV9

CDR3nt: TGCGCCAGCAGCTTAGGCCCACCCAGCTACGAGCAGTACTTC
CDR3aa: CASSLGPPSYEQYF
j_gene: TRBJ2-7
d_gene: NA
abundance: NA
v_gene: TRBV5-1

CDR3nt: TGTGCCAGCAGTTACTCCATCGGAGGCATCTCACCCCTCCACTTT
CDR3aa: CASSYSIGGISPLHF
j_gene: TRBJ1-6
d_gene: NA
abundance: NA
v_gene: TRBV6-5

CDR3nt: TGTGCCAGCAGCTTAGGAGCGGGCGTTCAAGAGACCCAGTACTTC
CDR3aa: CASSLGAGVQETQYF
j_gene: TRBJ2-5
d_gene: NA
abundance: NA
v_gene: TRBV7-2

CDR3nt: TGTGCCAGCAGTTATAGGCAGGGAGGCAATCAGCCCCAGCATTTT
CDR3aa: CASSYRQGGNQPQHF
j_gene: TRBJ1-5
d_gene: NA
abundance: few
v_gene: TRBV6-6

CDR3nt: TGCAGTGCTGCCCCCCGTGAGACCCAGTACTTC
CDR3aa: CSAAPRETQYF
j_gene: TRBJ2-5
d_gene: NA
abundance: NA
v_gene: TRBV20-1

CDR3nt: TGTGCCAGTAGTGCCTCGGGGGCGGCCGGCTACACCTTC
CDR3aa: CASSASGAAGYTF
j_gene: TRBJ1-2
d_gene: NA
abundance: NA
v_gene: TRBV19

CDR3nt: TGTGCCCTCTCCCGGGGAGGTTACACAGATACGCAGTATTTT
CDR3aa: CALSRGGYTDTQYF
j_gene: TRBJ2-3
d_gene: NA
abundance: NA
v_gene: TRBV6-6

CDR3nt: TGTGCCAGCAGTGAAACAGGGGGCTCTAATTCACCCCTCCACTTT
CDR3aa: CASSETGGSNSPLHF
j_gene: TRBJ1-6
d_gene: TRBD1
abundance: NA
v_gene: TRBV2

CDR3nt: TGTGCCAGCAGTAGGGAACAGGGGAGAACAGATACGCAGTATTTT
CDR3aa: CASSREQGRTDTQYF
j_gene: TRBJ2-3
d_gene: TRBD1
abundance: NA
v_gene: TRBV6-5

CDR3nt: TGTGCCAGCAGCTTCTCGGACAGCTCCTATAATTCACCCCTCCACTTT
CDR3aa: CASSFSDSSYNSPLHF
j_gene: TRBJ1-6
d_gene: NA
abundance: NA
v_gene: TRBV5-5

CDR3nt: TGTGCCAGCAGTCCCCTTTCGAAAGGCGGAAACACCATATATTTT
CDR3aa: CASSPLSKGGNTIYF
j_gene: TRBJ1-3
d_gene: NA
abundance: NA
v_gene: TRBV6-5

CDR3nt: TGTGCCAGCAGCGCCTTCCGGTCGGGATACAATGAGCAGTTCTTC
CDR3aa: CASSAFRSGYNEQFF
j_gene: TRBJ2-1
d_gene: NA
abundance: NA
v_gene: TRBV7-9